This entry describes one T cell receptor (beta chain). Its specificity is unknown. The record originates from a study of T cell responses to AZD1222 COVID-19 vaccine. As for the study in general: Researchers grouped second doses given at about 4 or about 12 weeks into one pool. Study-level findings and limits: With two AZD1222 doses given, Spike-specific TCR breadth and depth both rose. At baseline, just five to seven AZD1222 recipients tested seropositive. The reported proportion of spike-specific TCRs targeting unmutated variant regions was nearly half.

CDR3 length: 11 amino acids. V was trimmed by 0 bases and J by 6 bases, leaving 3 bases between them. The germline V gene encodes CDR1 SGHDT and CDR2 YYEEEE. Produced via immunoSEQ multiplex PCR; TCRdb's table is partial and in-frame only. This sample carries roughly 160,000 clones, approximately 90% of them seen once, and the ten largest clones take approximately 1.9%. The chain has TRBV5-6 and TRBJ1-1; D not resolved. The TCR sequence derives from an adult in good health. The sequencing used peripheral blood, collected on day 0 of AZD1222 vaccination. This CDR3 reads CASSLGPEAFF. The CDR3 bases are TGTGCCAGCAGCTTGGGTCCTGAAGCTTTCTTT.